This is a list of T cell receptor beta chains from one sample in a study of CD4 T cells in relation to SARS-CoV-2 and coronaviruses. Sequencing was performed with immunoSEQ multiplex PCR; in TCRdb, only in-frame clones are kept and a portion is missing. The repertoire holds approximately 11,000 clones, 65% to 75% seen once, with more than 15% in the top ten. The antigens of these receptors remain unknown. The sequencing input was CD4+ T cells from PBMCs, cultured in vitro. These receptors were obtained from a human donor in good health. Each CDR3 is given with its conserved first and last residue. D genes are given only for firm matches. Only some rows state a clone size, as once, few, many or a class for expanded clones.

TRBV25-1	.	TRBJ1-2	.	TGTGCCAGCAGTGGGGGGTACCATGGCTACACCTTC	CASSGGYHGYTF
TRBV7-8	.	TRBJ2-1	.	TGTGCCAGCAGCTTAGCCGTGAAAGACTACAATGAGCAGTTCTTC	CASSLAVKDYNEQFF
TRBV6-2/TRBV6-3	.	TRBJ1-5	.	TGTGCCAGCAGTCCGCGGAGCAGCAATCAGCCCCAGCATTTT	CASSPRSSNQPQHF
TRBV29-1	TRBD2	TRBJ2-1	.	TGCAGCGCCGAGGTTAGCGGGAGCTACAGTGAGCAGTTCTTC	CSAEVSGSYSEQFF
TRBV5-1	TRBD2	TRBJ2-7	.	TGCGCCAGCAGCGGGGCGGGAGGCTCCTACGAGCAGTACTTC	CASSGAGGSYEQYF
TRBV3-1/TRBV3-2	.	TRBJ1-1	.	TGTGCCAGCACCCGTACGACAGATAACACTGAAGCTTTCTTT	CASTRTTDNTEAFF
TRBV11-3	.	TRBJ2-1	.	TGTGCCAGCAGCTTAGGGGTAGGGGCGGTTGGAGATGAGCAGTTCTTC	CASSLGVGAVGDEQFF
TRBV7-8	.	TRBJ1-2	medium-sized	TGTGCCAGCAGCCCCCGGGAGGGCGACTATGGCTACACCTTC	CASSPREGDYGYTF
TRBV5-4	.	TRBJ1-1	.	TGTGCCAGCAGCTTGGTAGGCAGCCGGAACACTGAAGCTTTCTTT	CASSLVGSRNTEAFF
TRBV7-2	TRBD2	TRBJ2-1	.	TGTGCCAGCAGCAGACTAGCGGGAGTGGTCGCGCAGTTCTTC	CASSRLAGVVAQFF
TRBV5-6	.	TRBJ2-1	.	TGTGCCAGCAGTACTTGGCAGGGCCCAATCCCCTTGTTAGTGAATGAGCAGTTCTTC	CASSTWQGPIPLLVNEQFF
TRBV5-4	TRBD1	TRBJ1-2	.	TGTGCCAGCAGCCAAAGACAGGGGGTCTATGGCTACACCTTC	CASSQRQGVYGYTF
TRBV27	.	TRBJ2-1	.	TGTGCCAGCAGTCTGCAGGGGAATGAGCAGTTCTTC	CASSLQGNEQFF
TRBV6-2/TRBV6-3	.	TRBJ1-6	.	TGTGCCAGCAGTCCCCGGGGGGGAGCAGATAATTCACCCCTCCACTTT	CASSPRGGADNSPLHF
TRBV25-1	.	TRBJ2-7	once	TGTGCCAGCAGTGGGGGGATCTACGAGCAGTACTTC	CASSGGIYEQYF
TRBV21-1	.	TRBJ1-5	once	TGTGCCAGCAGCAAAGTTCCGGAATATAGCAATCAGCCCCAGCATTTT	CASSKVPEYSNQPQHF
TRBV5-1	TRBD1	TRBJ2-7	.	TGCGCCAGCAAACAGGGGACCTACGAGCAGTACTTC	CASKQGTYEQYF
TRBV11-2	TRBD1	TRBJ1-5	.	TGTGCCAGCAGCCCAGGGGGTCAGCCCCAGCATTTT	CASSPGGQPQHF
TRBV6-5	.	TRBJ2-1	.	TGTGCCAGCAGGCCACAGCCCGGGGGCTACAATGAGCAGTTCTTC	CASRPQPGGYNEQFF
TRBV7-9	TRBD1	TRBJ2-3	.	TGTGCCAGCAGCTTGACAGGGGGCAAGACAGATACGCAGTATTTT	CASSLTGGKTDTQYF
TRBV7-6	TRBD1	TRBJ1-3	.	TGTGCCAGCAGCCTTTCTGGACAGGTCTCTGGAAACACCATATATTTT	CASSLSGQVSGNTIYF
TRBV12-3/TRBV12-4	.	TRBJ2-1	.	TGTGCCAGCAGGGCACAGGGCGTCAATGAGCAGTTCTTC	CASRAQGVNEQFF
TRBV4-3	.	TRBJ2-7	.	TGCGCCAGCAGCCAAGTACGGGGGCCCAGCTACGAGCAGTACTTC	CASSQVRGPSYEQYF
TRBV4-1	.	TRBJ1-4	.	TGCGCCAGCAGCCAATCGGGGATGGGTGGAGAAAAACTGTTTTTT	CASSQSGMGGEKLFF
TRBV5-1	TRBD2	TRBJ2-5	.	TGCGCCAGCAGCTTGGGCGGGGGGGTACCAGAGACCCAGTACTTC	CASSLGGGVPETQYF
TRBV19	TRBD1	TRBJ1-4	.	TGTGCCAGTAGCACACCCCGGACAGGGTATGAAAAACTGTTTTTT	CASSTPRTGYEKLFF
TRBV5-4	.	TRBJ1-2	few	TGTGCCAGCAGCTTTTCAGGGCTCTACTATGGCTACACCTTC	CASSFSGLYYGYTF
TRBV7-9	.	TRBJ1-4	.	TGTGCCAGCAGCTGGGGGCAGCCCGCAACTAATGAAAAACTGTTTTTT	CASSWGQPATNEKLFF
TRBV30	TRBD2	TRBJ2-7	.	TGTGCCTGGAGTGTTGGGACTAGCGACCCCACCTACGAGCAGTACTTC	CAWSVGTSDPTYEQYF
TRBV5-4	.	TRBJ1-2	few	TGTGCCAGCAGCGATGACAGTTCCTATGGCTACACCTTC	CASSDDSSYGYTF
TRBV10-1	.	TRBJ1-4	.	TGCGCCAGCAGGTGGACAGTTGCAACTAATGAAAAACTGTTTTTT	CASRWTVATNEKLFF
TRBV5-1	TRBD1	TRBJ2-3	.	TGCGCCAGCAGCTCTAAGCCCTATCCAAAAGGGGGCCAAGATACGCAGTATTTT	CASSSKPYPKGGQDTQYF
TRBV11-3	.	TRBJ2-1	.	TGTGCCAGCAGCTTAGGGGGGGGCAGGGGGTTCAATGAGCAGTTCTTC	CASSLGGGRGFNEQFF
TRBV2	.	TRBJ2-2	.	TGTGCCAGCAGTGAGGAGGGCTTGGTCTGGGGCGGGGAGCTGTTTTTT	CASSEEGLVWGGELFF
TRBV11-2	TRBD2	TRBJ2-7	.	TGTGCCAGCAGCCGCAGCGGGGGTAGCTCCTACGAGCAGTACTTC	CASSRSGGSSYEQYF
TRBV21-1	.	TRBJ1-1	few	TGTGCCAGCAGCCTCCACAGGGACACTGAAGCTTTCTTT	CASSLHRDTEAFF
TRBV19	.	TRBJ1-4	.	TGTGCCAGTACCCCGGGGACAACTAATGAAAAACTGTTTTTT	CASTPGTTNEKLFF
TRBV1	.	TRBJ1-4	.	TGCACCAGCAACCCGGGACGGACGGAGGAAAAACTGTTTTTT	CTSNPGRTEEKLFF
TRBV7-8	.	TRBJ1-2	.	TGTGCCAGCAGCTTAGCGGGGCAGCCTAATACCTATGGCTACACCTTC	CASSLAGQPNTYGYTF
TRBV5-1	.	TRBJ2-7	.	TGCGCCAGCAGCTTGTCAGGGGACTCCTACGAGCAGTACTTC	CASSLSGDSYEQYF
TRBV18	TRBD1	TRBJ1-2	.	TGTGCCAGCTCACCACCGTGGACAGGGAGCGATGGCTACACCTTC	CASSPPWTGSDGYTF
TRBV4-1	.	TRBJ2-1	.	TGCGCCAGCAGCCAACCGGGCCTCCAACGGCGTACGCCCTACAATGAGCAGTTCTTC	CASSQPGLQRRTPYNEQFF
TRBV5-6	.	TRBJ2-3	.	TGTGCCAGCAGCTTGGAGCGCAGGGGAAGCACAGATACGCAGTATTTT	CASSLERRGSTDTQYF
TRBV5-8	.	TRBJ2-1	.	TGTGCCAGCAGCCCTATGAGCTCGAGGCCATACAATGAGCAGTTCTTC	CASSPMSSRPYNEQFF
TRBV4-3	.	TRBJ1-4	.	TGCGCCAGCAGTCGCCCCAGGTCCCCTAATGAAAAACTGTTTTTT	CASSRPRSPNEKLFF
TRBV6-2/TRBV6-3	TRBD2	TRBJ2-1	.	TGTGCCAGCAGCCCCAGGTCTAGCGGGACCAATGAGCAGTTCTTC	CASSPRSSGTNEQFF
TRBV27	.	TRBJ1-2	.	TGTGCCAGCAGTCCCAGGGGAAGCAATGGCTACACCTTC	CASSPRGSNGYTF
TRBV9	.	TRBJ2-1	.	TGTGCCAGCAGCGTGGCCCGGGACCTCGTTGTCAATGAGCAGTTCTTC	CASSVARDLVVNEQFF
TRBV5-4	.	TRBJ1-1	.	TGTGCCAGCAGCTTGGTCGGGTTAATGAACACTGAAGCTTTCTTT	CASSLVGLMNTEAFF
TRBV7-9	.	TRBJ1-6	.	TGTGCCAGCAGCTTAACCAGGGGCAACTCACCCCTCCACTTT	CASSLTRGNSPLHF
TRBV5-1	TRBD2	TRBJ2-3	.	TGCGCCAGCAGCTTGGCAGCGGGGGGGCAAGATACGCAGTATTTT	CASSLAAGGQDTQYF
TRBV2	.	TRBJ1-1	few	TGTGCCAGCAGTGAAAAGGTGCGGACTGAAGCTTTCTTT	CASSEKVRTEAFF
TRBV9	.	TRBJ1-1	.	TGTGCCAGCAGCGTAGGCCCCGGAAGGGGCACTGAAGCTTTCTTT	CASSVGPGRGTEAFF
TRBV4-3	.	TRBJ2-5	.	TGCGCCAGCAGCCAAGATCTTAATATTGAGACCCAGTACTTC	CASSQDLNIETQYF
TRBV19	.	TRBJ1-1	.	TGTGCCAGTAGTTCCGGACGGGTTAACACTGAAGCTTTCTTT	CASSSGRVNTEAFF
TRBV4-2	.	TRBJ1-3	few	TGTGCCAGCAGCCAAGAGAGTCAGAAAGACTCTGGAAACACCATATATTTT	CASSQESQKDSGNTIYF
TRBV5-4	.	TRBJ2-7	.	TGTGCCAGCAGCTTGGGGGGCAACTCCTACGAGCAGTACTTC	CASSLGGNSYEQYF
TRBV6-5	.	TRBJ1-1	once	TGTGCCAGCAGCGGCCCGTTAACTGAAGCTTTCTTT	CASSGPLTEAFF
TRBV5-4	.	TRBJ1-2	few	TGTGCCAGCAGCTTGGTCGACTGGGGCTACACCTTC	CASSLVDWGYTF